A selection of T cell receptor beta chains follows, all from one sample in a study of blood T cell repertoires in COVID-19. The data were produced by immunoSEQ multiplex PCR, yet TCRdb's version contains in-frame clones alone and is incomplete. In the table there are more than 250,000 clones, 70% to 90% of which are singletons. Input material: peripheral blood. The receptor set was obtained from a man aged 60 to 69 who had recovered from COVID-19. The CDR3 runs from the conserved cysteine through the conserved F or W. The D gene is left open where the match is weak. Clone size is stated in some rows and not others, as once, few, many or a class when expanded.

once	.	TRBV7-2	TRBJ2-4	TGTGCCAGCAGCTCCATACAATTAGCGGTCCTAGCCAAAAACATTCAGTACTTC	CASSSIQLAVLAKNIQYF
.	TRBD2	TRBV18	TRBJ2-6	TGTGCCAGCTCACTTCTAGCGGAGGCCTCTGGGGCCAACGTCCTGACTTTC	CASSLLAEASGANVLTF
once	TRBD2	TRBV7-3	TRBJ2-3	TGTGCCAGCAGCCCCAGGCCGGGACTAGCCGGCACAGATACGCAGTATTTT	CASSPRPGLAGTDTQYF
.	.	TRBV4-1	TRBJ2-3	TGCGCCAGCAGCCAAGTTGGGCAGGGGACGAATACGCAGTATTTT	CASSQVGQGTNTQYF
.	TRBD2	TRBV6-1	TRBJ2-2	TGTGCCAGCAGTGCCTTGACTAGCGGGACCTACACCGGGGAGCTGTTTTTT	CASSALTSGTYTGELFF
few	.	TRBV24-1	TRBJ1-6	TGTGCCACCAGTGATCCCCCAGCCAGGCGTTATAATTCACCCCTCCACTTT	CATSDPPARRYNSPLHF
.	TRBD2	TRBV5-4	TRBJ2-5	TGTGCCAGCAGCTTCCCTAGCGGGAATCTCGAAAGCCAAGAGACCCAGTACTTC	CASSFPSGNLESQETQYF
once	.	TRBV11-1	TRBJ2-3	TGTGCCAGCAGCTTGAGGGACAACACAGATACGCAGTATTTT	CASSLRDNTDTQYF
.	TRBD1	TRBV19	TRBJ1-5	TGTGCCAGTAGTATGGACAGGCGCAAGCTGGACTATAGCAATCAGCCCCAGCATTTT	CASSMDRRKLDYSNQPQHF
many	.	TRBV18	TRBJ2-2	TGTGCCAGCTCACCGGCACTAGGAAACACCGGGGAGCTGTTTTTT	CASSPALGNTGELFF
.	TRBD2	TRBV15	TRBJ2-7	TGTGCCACCAGCAGAGATCTGGGAGGGGTGGGCGAGCAGTACTTC	CATSRDLGGVGEQYF
.	TRBD1	TRBV6-4	TRBJ1-2	TGTGCCAGCAGTCATAACAGGGGTTCTAACTATGGCTACACCTTC	CASSHNRGSNYGYTF
.	TRBD2	TRBV5-1	TRBJ2-3	TGCGCCAGCAGCCCCTCCGGACTAGAAACAGATACGCAGTATTTT	CASSPSGLETDTQYF
.	TRBD2	TRBV5-1	TRBJ2-3	TGCGCCAGCAGCTTCGGGAGGCCGTACACAGATACGCAGTATTTT	CASSFGRPYTDTQYF
.	TRBD1	TRBV19	TRBJ2-5	TGTGCCAGTAGGAAGACAGGGGGCGAGACCCAGTACTTC	CASRKTGGETQYF
once	TRBD2	TRBV19	TRBJ2-5	TGTGCCAGTAGTAGGCCTCCCGCGGGGGGCCCGTACCAAGAGACCCAGTACTTC	CASSRPPAGGPYQETQYF
few	.	TRBV6-1	TRBJ2-1	TGTGCCAGCAGTGTTGGCCCTCAGCGGGACAACAATGAGCAGTTCTTC	CASSVGPQRDNNEQFF
once	.	TRBV5-1	TRBJ1-2	TGCGCCAGCAGCTCGCCGGGACTCCTAGATGGCTACACCTTC	CASSSPGLLDGYTF
.	TRBD1	TRBV6-2/TRBV6-3	TRBJ1-2	TGTGCCAGCAGTTCGCGGACAGGGGTCGACCTTAACTATGGCTACACCTTC	CASSSRTGVDLNYGYTF
few	.	TRBV6-2/TRBV6-3	TRBJ2-1	TGTGCCAGCAGTCCACCCCCCTTTGGGGGAGGGGGCAATGAGCAGTTCTTC	CASSPPPFGGGGNEQFF
few	.	TRBV2	TRBJ1-1	TGTGCCAGCAGCCGTTTGAACACTGAAGCTTTCTTT	CASSRLNTEAFF
once	.	TRBV6-5	TRBJ2-5	TGTGCCAGCAGAGATTCTAGCGTCAAAGAGACCCAGTACTTC	CASRDSSVKETQYF
.	.	TRBV5-6	TRBJ2-5	TGTGCCAGCACCCAGACTTTCCAAGAGACCCAGTACTTC	CASTQTFQETQYF
few	TRBD1	TRBV2	TRBJ1-5	TGTGCCAGCAGTGAAGGACAGGGGAATCAGCCCCAGCATTTT	CASSEGQGNQPQHF
.	TRBD1	TRBV4-1	TRBJ1-2	TGCGCCAGCAGCCAAGAGGGACAGGGAGGGACCTATGGCTACACCTTC	CASSQEGQGGTYGYTF
.	TRBD1	TRBV11-2	TRBJ1-6	TGTGCCAGCAGCCCGCACAGGGGAGGCTCACCCCTCCACTTT	CASSPHRGGSPLHF
.	.	TRBV7-5	TRBJ1-1	TGTGTCAGAAGCTTAGCTCAGGGGACAGGTCCCATGAACACTGAAGCTTTCTTT	CVRSLAQGTGPMNTEAFF
.	TRBD2	TRBV25-1	TRBJ2-5	TGTGCCAGCAGGGGGCGGGGGGGCCGTGAGGAGACCCAGTACTTC	CASRGRGGREETQYF
.	.	TRBV6-5	TRBJ2-7	TGTGCCAGCAGTTACAGGAGGCGGACCTACGAGCAGTACTTC	CASSYRRRTYEQYF
.	TRBD2	TRBV5-1	TRBJ2-1	TGCGCCAGCAGCTTGGAGATCCTAGCGGGAGGGGTGAATGAGCAGTTCTTC	CASSLEILAGGVNEQFF
.	.	TRBV9	TRBJ2-7	TGTGCCAGCAGCGCAACCATCCGGGACACCGAGCAGTACTTC	CASSATIRDTEQYF
.	TRBD1	TRBV24-1	TRBJ2-2	TGTGCCACCAGTGATCGCGGACAGGGCAACACCGGGGAGCTGTTTTTT	CATSDRGQGNTGELFF
.	TRBD2	TRBV7-2	TRBJ2-5	TGTGCCAGCAGCGCGACTAGCGGGAGGGAAGAGACCCAGTACTTC	CASSATSGREETQYF
.	.	TRBV7-9	TRBJ2-5	TGTGCCAGCAGCTTCTATGGGGCCGCGCAAGAGACCCAGTACTTC	CASSFYGAAQETQYF
.	.	TRBV12-5	TRBJ1-3	TGTGCTAGTGGTTTGGGAGACAGAGACGGAAACACCATATATTTT	CASGLGDRDGNTIYF
.	.	TRBV11-3	TRBJ2-7	TGTGCCAGCAGCTTAAGTATCGGGGGCGAGCAGTACTTC	CASSLSIGGEQYF
.	TRBD2	TRBV11-3	TRBJ2-1	TGTGCTAGCAGCTTTAGCGGGGGATACAATGAGCAGTTCTTC	CASSFSGGYNEQFF
.	TRBD2	TRBV11-1	TRBJ2-2	TGTGCCAGCAGCTTGGGGGGGTACACCGGGGAGCTGTTTTTT	CASSLGGYTGELFF
.	TRBD1	TRBV4-1	TRBJ2-7	TGCGCCAGCAGACTCGACAGGGGACCCGTGGAGGAGCAGTACTTC	CASRLDRGPVEEQYF
.	TRBD1	TRBV6-5	TRBJ1-2	TGTGCCAGCACCATAGACAGGGGCGCGGACTATGGCTACACCTTC	CASTIDRGADYGYTF
.	TRBD2	TRBV18	TRBJ2-3	TGTGCCAGCTCACCACTAGCGGGGGGTTTCACAGATACGCAGTATTTT	CASSPLAGGFTDTQYF
.	TRBD2	TRBV7-6	TRBJ2-5	TGTGCCAGCAGCTTAGCGGTGAGCGGGGGGAACCAAGAGACCCAGTACTTC	CASSLAVSGGNQETQYF
.	.	TRBV7-3	TRBJ2-1	TGTGCCAGCAGCTCCCTGACAGGCTTTGGGTCGCCCCGCAGATACAATGAGCAGTTCTTC	CASSSLTGFGSPRRYNEQFF
.	TRBD1	TRBV7-6	TRBJ2-3	TGTGCCAGCAGCTTAGCGGGACAGCGCACAGATACGCAGTATTTT	CASSLAGQRTDTQYF
.	.	TRBV5-1	TRBJ2-7	TGCGCCAGCAGCTTGGGCGACAGGTTAGCCTACGAGCAGTACTTC	CASSLGDRLAYEQYF
.	TRBD2	TRBV2	TRBJ2-5	TGTGCCAGCAGTGCGCGACTAGCGGGGGGATCGGAGACCCAGTACTTC	CASSARLAGGSETQYF
.	TRBD1	TRBV30	TRBJ1-5	TGTGCCTGGAGTGAGGGACAGCCCAATCAGCCCCAGCATTTT	CAWSEGQPNQPQHF
once	TRBD1	TRBV30	TRBJ1-1	TGTGCCTACCGTACAGGGGGCGCGGTCGCTGAAGCTTTCTTT	CAYRTGGAVAEAFF
.	.	TRBV4-1	TRBJ2-2	TGCGCCAGCAGCACTCCACAGGGAACGAACACCGGGGAGCTGTTTTTT	CASSTPQGTNTGELFF
.	.	TRBV11-2	TRBJ2-4	TGTGCCAGCAGCCCCCGACAGATAGCCAAAAACATTCAGTACTTC	CASSPRQIAKNIQYF
.	.	TRBV28	TRBJ1-2	TGTGCCAGCACTCAAAGGGGGGGGGACAAGATCGGCTATGGCTACACCTTC	CASTQRGGDKIGYGYTF
few	.	TRBV5-1	TRBJ1-2	TGCGCCAGCAGCTTGAGTCAGGGGAACTATGGCTACACCTTC	CASSLSQGNYGYTF
.	TRBD1	TRBV29-1	TRBJ1-1	TGCAGCGTTGACCCACAGGGGAAGACTGAAGCTTTCTTT	CSVDPQGKTEAFF
.	.	TRBV27	TRBJ1-2	TGTGCCGCCTGGGGGGGTAGGAGCGGCTACACCTTC	CAAWGGRSGYTF
.	.	TRBV4-2	TRBJ1-1	TGTGCCAGCAGCCCGGACCAAAGGACAGATGCTTACACTGAAGCTTTCTTT	CASSPDQRTDAYTEAFF